These 14 T cell receptor beta chains share one sample of origin, sequenced in a study of CD8+ T cells in alopecia areata. After isolation, RNA underwent reverse transcription to generate cDNA as the sequencing template. Profiled with immunoSEQ multiplex PCR; TCRdb holds only in-frame clones, not every one. Found here are about 210,000 clones, less than 65% of them singletons; the top ten hold 4% to 5%. Treatment noted: oral pan-JAK inhibitor, 5-10 mg twice daily. Source: CD4+ T cells sorted from blood, taken at week 4, from a patient treated with tofacitinib. These receptors were collected from a human donor with alopecia areata.

V is TRBV5-1 and J is TRBJ2-3; D is uncertain. From germline, CDR1 is SGHRS and CDR2 YFSETQ. This CDR3 region has 15 residues. V lost 1 base and J 2 bases, leaving 11 bases between the germline ends. CDR3: CASSLLFVSTDTQYF. The CDR3 DNA is TGCGCCAGCAGCTTGTTATTCGTTTCCACAGATACGCAGTATTTT.

This chain connects TRBV4-3 to TRBJ1-4; 7 nucleotides match TRBD1. CDR1 is LGHNA and CDR2 is YSLEER in the germline V gene. V dropped 7 bases and J dropped 3; count of bases not matched to a gene: 8. The CDR3 is 15 residues long. The CDR3 sequence is CASNNRGQANEKLFF. DNA for the CDR3: TGCGCCAGCAACAACAGGGGCCAGGCTAATGAAAAACTGTTTTTT.

This sequence joins TRBV2 and TRBJ2-2; D may be TRBD1 (5 bases). Germline V gene data show CDR1 as SNHLY and CDR2 as FYNNEI. V was trimmed by 2 bases and J by 2 bases, leaving 9 bases between them. The CDR3 consists of 15 residues. This chain's CDR3 is CASSEQGINTGELFF. CDR3 nucleotide sequence: TGTGCCAGCAGTGAACAGGGTATAAACACCGGGGAGCTGTTTTTT.

Here the CDR3 reads CAWSTGSGEQYF. DNA for the CDR3: TGTGCCTGGAGTACAGGGTCGGGTGAGCAGTACTTC. This chain connects TRBV30 to TRBJ2-7, with a possible D match to TRBD1 (6 bases). Trimming took 2 bases from V and 7 from J, leaving 12 bases between them. The CDR3 length is 12 residues. Germline V lookup: CDR1 GTSNPN, CDR2 SVGIG (reference sequence).

CDR3 sequence: CASSTPGATTSTDTQYF. The CDR3 DNA follows: TGTGCCAGTAGTACCCCCGGGGCGACGACCAGCACAGATACGCAGTATTTT. The chain employs TRBV19 and TRBJ2-3; the D call may be TRBD1 or TRBD2 (5 bases each). V shed 4 bases and J shed 0 bases, with 17 bases lying between them. The CDR3 has 17 residues. The germline V gene encodes CDR1 LNHDA and CDR2 SQIVND (reference sequence).

CDR3 sequence: CASSPQGREAFF. The CDR3 nucleotides are TGTGCCAGCAGCCCACAGGGGCGAGAAGCTTTCTTT. The chain has TRBV7-9 and TRBJ1-1; 7 nucleotides match TRBD1. Trimming removed 5 bases from V and 8 bases from J; junction bases left unmatched: 5. This CDR3 comprises 12 residues. In germline, CDR1 is SEHNR, CDR2 FQNEAQ (reference sequence).

This sequence joins TRBV29-1 and TRBJ2-5; 10 positions match TRBD2. CDR1 is SQVTM and CDR2 is ANQGSEA in the germline V gene. The V and J ends lost 7 bases and 5 bases, in that order; junction bases with no gene match: 7. CDR3 size: 13 residues. The CDR3 protein is CSASLAGMETQYF. CDR3 in DNA: TGCAGCGCATCACTAGCGGGGATGGAGACCCAGTACTTC.

The chain recombines TRBV29-1 with TRBJ2-1; 9 nucleotides align to TRBD2. Germline V gene sequence: CDR1 SQVTM, CDR2 ANQGSEA. V was clipped by 7 bases and J by 4 bases; unmatched bases: 5. This CDR3 comprises 13 residues. The CDR3 protein is CSAGLAQYNEQFF. CDR3 DNA: TGCAGCGCCGGACTAGCGCAGTACAATGAGCAGTTCTTC.

V gene TRBV7-9 combines with J gene TRBJ2-5; D not certain. The CDR3 consists of 14 residues. The germline V and J ends were trimmed by 5 bases and 7 bases, with 17 bases remaining between them. The germline V gene encodes CDR1 SEHNR and CDR2 FQNEAQ (reference sequence). In DNA, the CDR3 is TGTGCCAGCAGCCACCTCTACGCTCCAGGGACCCAGTACTTC. Protein: CASSHLYAPGTQYF.

This rearrangement joins TRBV2 to TRBJ1-2; 7 bases match TRBD1. Germline-derived CDR1 and CDR2 are SNHLY and FYNNEI. With 4 bases clipped from V and 7 bases from J, the junction kept 9 bases outside the gene matches. CDR3 length equals 14 residues. CDR3: CASSAAGGASGYTF. The DNA of the CDR3 is TGTGCCAGCAGTGCCGCAGGGGGGGCGAGTGGCTACACCTTC.

The chain recombines TRBV6-5 with TRBJ1-2; 8 positions agree with TRBD1. V dropped 6 bases and J dropped 6; count of bases not matched to a gene: 3. Germline V gene sequence: CDR1 MNHEY, CDR2 SVGAGI. The CDR3 spans 12 residues. The CDR3 protein is CASSRTGNGYTF. The CDR3 DNA follows: TGTGCCAGCAGCCGGACAGGGAATGGCTACACCTTC.

V and J are TRBV29-1 and TRBJ1-1; D possibly corresponds to TRBD1 (6 bases). The CDR3 has 12 residues. Germline CDR1 reads SQVTM; CDR2 reads ANQGSEA. The V gene lost 4 bases and the J gene lost 2 bases, with 8 bases spanning the gap. Here the CDR3 reads CSVGTANTEAFF. The DNA of the CDR3 is TGCAGCGTTGGGACAGCTAACACTGAAGCTTTCTTT.

This rearrangement joins TRBV7-9 to TRBJ1-2; D is uncertain. CDR3 length: 13 amino acids. Germline CDR1 and CDR2: SEHNR and FQNEAQ (reference sequence). Trimming removed 5 bases from V and 4 bases from J, with 11 bases in between. The CDR3 loop reads CASSPPGPYGYTF. In DNA form, the CDR3 reads TGTGCCAGCAGCCCTCCGGGTCCCTATGGCTACACCTTC.

The CDR3 bases are TGTGCCTGGAGTCAGGGGTGGACTAGCGGGGGTCAAGAGACCCAGTACTTC. As protein: CAWSQGWTSGGQETQYF. The chain couples TRBV30 to TRBJ2-5; 13 bases are a match to TRBD2. The CDR3 runs 17 residues. CDR1 GTSNPN and CDR2 SVGIG come from the germline V gene (reference sequence). Trimming cost V 2 bases and J 2 bases; bases outside gene matches: 8.